These 30 T cell receptor beta chains were sequenced from one sample in a study of blood T cell repertoires in COVID-19. TCRdb's table, derived via immunoSEQ multiplex PCR, lists solely in-frame clones and lacks some. The sample includes some 70,000 clones, about 85% of them seen just once. Sequenced material: peripheral blood. The source is a man older than 75 with acute or convalescent COVID-19.

In its sample, this clone was seen a few times. The chain links TRBV14 to TRBJ2-7; D possibly corresponds to TRBD2 (5 bases). V gave up 4 bases and J gave up 0 bases, with 10 bases separating them. Germline assignment: CDR1 SGHDN and CDR2 FVKESK. This CDR3 is 14 amino acids long. The CDR3 region has the DNA TGTGCCAGCAGCCGACAAGCGGCCTCCTACGAGCAGTACTTC. Protein sequence: CASSRQAASYEQYF.

This clone was observed a single time. The chain joins TRBV5-5 to TRBJ1-4, with TRBD1 as a possible D gene (5 bases). Germline assignment: CDR1 SGHKS and CDR2 YYEKEE (reference sequence). The length of the CDR3 is 14 residues. Trimming cost V 4 bases and J 8 bases, with 15 bases left between them. The CDR3 loop reads CASSLEGAGEKLFF. CDR3 sequence (DNA): TGTGCCAGCAGCCTGGAAGGGGCAGGGGAAAAACTGTTTTTT.

This clone was recorded a few times. The chain couples TRBV10-3 to TRBJ1-6; 9 bases align to TRBD1. Germline assignment: CDR1 ENHRY and CDR2 SYGVKD. The CDR3 has 13 amino acids. J lost 7 bases, V lost 7 bases, and 2 bases had no gene match. The CDR3 loop is CAITGQGNSPLHF. In DNA, the CDR3 is TGTGCCATCACAGGACAGGGGAATTCACCCCTCCACTTT.

This chain uses TRBV19 with TRBJ1-5, with D possibly matching TRBD1 (5 bases). Between the trimmed V and J ends, which lost 4 bases and 0 bases, there was a span of 13 bases. The CDR3 has 16 amino acids. The germline CDR1 and CDR2 sequences are LNHDA and SQIVND (reference sequence). CDR3 nucleotides: TGTGCCAGTAGTAAAAGTACAGGATATAGCAATCAGCCCCAGCATTTT. Protein sequence: CASSKSTGYSNQPQHF. The whole variable domain, filled in from reference TRBV19 and TRBJ1-5, reads DGGITQSPKYLFRKEGQNVTLSCEQNLNHDAMYWYRQDPGQGLRLIYYSQIVNDFQKGDIAEGYSVSREKKESFPLTVTSAQKNPTAFYLCASSKSTGYSNQPQHFGDGTRLSIL.

The chain carries TRBV5-6 and TRBJ1-2, with D maybe TRBD1 (6 bases). The CDR3 sequence is 14 residues long. Germline values: CDR1 SGHDT, CDR2 YYEEEE. Deletions cut 2 bases from V and 4 bases from J, with 12 bases between. This CDR3 is CASSFLGAGYGYTF. The CDR3 DNA sequence: TGTGCCAGCAGCTTCCTGGGGGCAGGCTATGGCTACACCTTC. The full variable domain, rest sourced from reference TRBV5-6 and TRBJ1-2, is DAGVTQSPTHLIKTRGQQVTLRCSPKSGHDTVSWYQQALGQGPQFIFQYYEEEERQRGNFPDRFSGHQFPNYSSELNVNALLLGDSALYLCASSFLGAGYGYTFGSGTRLTVV.

This chain joins TRBV4-2 and TRBJ1-3, with 12 bases lining up with TRBD1. Germline loops: CDR1 LGHNA, CDR2 YNFKEQ. The junction had 0 bases not matched to a gene; V was cut back by 3 bases and J by 0 bases. CDR3 length: 16 residues. The CDR3 loop reads CASSQGQGASGNTIYF. The CDR3 nucleotides read TGTGCCAGCAGCCAGGGACAGGGGGCCTCTGGAAACACCATATATTTT.

The chain employs TRBV24-1 and TRBJ1-5; possible D gene TRBD1, 5 bases. V lost 2 bases, J lost 1 base, and 11 bases lay in between. Per the germline V gene, CDR1 is KGHDR and CDR2 is SFDVKD. The length of the CDR3 is 16 residues. The CDR3 bases are TGTGCCACCAGTGATTCCAGGGCCGGGAGCAATCAGCCCCAGCATTTT. Its translation: CATSDSRAGSNQPQHF.

The chain joins TRBV6-1 to TRBJ1-5, with TRBD1 as a possible D gene (5 bases). The germline CDR1 and CDR2 sequences are MNHNS and SASEGT. This CDR3 is built from 14 residues. Trimming cost V 2 bases and J 2 bases, with 7 bases left between them. CDR3 nucleotide sequence: TGTGCCAGCAGTGAATCGGGGGGCAATCAGCCCCAGCATTTT. It codes for CASSESGGNQPQHF.

This rearrangement joins TRBV12-5 to TRBJ1-1; D gene ambiguous. This CDR3 is built from 13 residues. V shed 0 bases and J shed 1 base, with 3 bases lying between them. Germline V gene sequence: CDR1 LGHNT, CDR2 FRNRAP. The CDR3 DNA follows: TGTGCTAGTGGTTTGGTCCGGAACACTGAAGCTTTCTTT. Residues: CASGLVRNTEAFF.

This chain links TRBV6-6 with TRBJ1-6; 8 bases line up with TRBD1. Germline V gene sequence: CDR1 MNHNY, CDR2 SVGAGI (reference sequence). The junction had 5 bases not matched to a gene; V was cut back by 6 bases and J by 7 bases. The CDR3 has 14 residues. CDR3 nucleotides: TGTGCCAGCAGAAGGACAGGGTTCAATTCACCCCTCCACTTT. The encoded protein is CASRRTGFNSPLHF.

The count of this clone is one. The V gene is TRBV6-5, the J gene TRBJ1-2; D unresolved. The CDR3 totals 14 residues. Germline loops: CDR1 MNHEY, CDR2 SVGAGI. V gave up 2 bases and J gave up 4 bases, with 11 bases separating them. Here the CDR3 reads CASSYRAGPYGYTF. CDR3 DNA: TGTGCCAGCAGTTACAGGGCGGGTCCCTATGGCTACACCTTC.

This chain joins TRBV11-2 and TRBJ1-2; unclear D gene. Looked up from germline, CDR1 is SGHAT and CDR2 is FQNNGV. V shed 2 bases and J shed 8 bases, with 12 bases lying between them. The CDR3 consists of 13 residues. The CDR3 DNA reads as TGTGCCAGCAGCTTATCAGAGGAGGGAGGCTACACCTTC. This translates into CASSLSEEGGYTF.

V gene TRBV11-2 combines with J gene TRBJ2-7, with TRBD2 identical over 8 bases. The germline V gene encodes CDR1 SGHAT and CDR2 FQNNGV. V shed 2 bases, J shed 6 bases, and the junction held 15 bases outside the gene matches. This CDR3 is built from 17 residues. CDR3: CASSLLLGREVFPEQYF. CDR3 sequence (DNA): TGTGCCAGCAGCTTACTTTTGGGGCGGGAGGTCTTTCCCGAGCAGTACTTC.

The chain recombines TRBV6-5 with TRBJ1-6; unclear D gene. CDR1 MNHEY and CDR2 SVGAGI come from the germline V gene. Trimming removed 0 bases at V and 11 bases at J, with 8 bases between. The CDR3 covers 13 residues. CDR3 bases: TGTGCCAGCAGTTACTCAAGCGGGGCACCCCTCCACTTT. It specifies CASSYSSGAPLHF.

V gene TRBV6-2 or TRBV6-3 combines with J gene TRBJ2-3; 14 positions agree with TRBD2. J gave up 4 bases and V 4 bases, and 7 bases lay outside the gene matches. The V gene's germline CDR1 is MNHEY and CDR2 SVGEGT. The CDR3 contains 17 residues. The CDR3 protein is CASSSATSGRAADTQYF. For the CDR3, the DNA is TGTGCCAGCAGTTCGGCGACTAGCGGGAGGGCGGCAGATACGCAGTATTTT.

V usage is TRBV3-1 (or the pseudogene TRBV3-2) and J usage is TRBJ2-1; 7 bases line up with TRBD1. The CDR3 runs to 14 residues. Trimming removed 5 bases from V and 5 bases from J; junction bases left unmatched: 6. Looked up from germline, CDR1 is LGHDT and CDR2 is YNNKEL (reference sequence). CDR3 sequence reads: CASSGTARNNEQFF. The DNA of the CDR3 is TGTGCCAGCAGCGGGACAGCGCGTAACAATGAGCAGTTCTTC.

The V call is TRBV27, the J call TRBJ2-1; D might be TRBD2 (5 bases). V was cut by 3 bases and J by 0 bases, with 15 bases left in between. Germline CDR1 and CDR2: MNHEY and SMNVEV (reference sequence). The CDR3 sequence is 17 residues long. CDR3 in DNA: TGTGCCAGCAGTTTTGGAGGACCGGGCAGCTCCTACAATGAGCAGTTCTTC. Residues: CASSFGGPGSSYNEQFF.

This clone has just one count. The rearrangement joins TRBV19 to TRBJ2-1; 12 nucleotides line up with TRBD2. The V gene's germline CDR1 is LNHDA and CDR2 SQIVND (reference sequence). J lost 0 bases, V lost 4 bases, and 4 bases had no gene match. The length of the CDR3 is 17 residues. The CDR3: CASSRTSGASSYNEQFF. The CDR3 DNA sequence: TGTGCCAGTAGTAGGACTAGCGGGGCGAGCTCCTACAATGAGCAGTTCTTC.

V gene TRBV5-6 combines with J gene TRBJ1-2; D is undetermined. The CDR3 length is 13 residues. The V and J ends lost 5 bases and 7 bases respectively, with 15 bases between them. Per the germline V gene, CDR1 is SGHDT and CDR2 is YYEEEE. CDR3 protein: CASRWREVGGYTF. The CDR3 nucleotides read TGTGCCAGCAGGTGGAGGGAAGTCGGTGGCTACACCTTC. The variable domain in full, completed from reference TRBV5-6 and TRBJ1-2, reads DAGVTQSPTHLIKTRGQQVTLRCSPKSGHDTVSWYQQALGQGPQFIFQYYEEEERQRGNFPDRFSGHQFPNYSSELNVNALLLGDSALYLCASRWREVGGYTFGSGTRLTVV.

J is TRBJ2-7 and V is TRBV11-2, with 11 bases lining up with TRBD2. Germline lookup yields CDR1 SGHAT and CDR2 FQNNGV. CDR3 size: 17 residues. V gave up 1 base and J gave up 2 bases; unmatched junction bases: 7. CDR3 residues: CASSLVSGRAKAYEQYF. CDR3 nucleotide sequence: TGTGCCAGCAGCTTAGTTAGCGGGAGGGCGAAAGCCTACGAGCAGTACTTC.

The chain carries TRBV19 and TRBJ2-7, with a weak D call TRBD2 (5 bases). Per germline, CDR1 LNHDA and CDR2 SQIVND (reference sequence). V shed 3 bases and J shed 0 bases, with 9 bases lying between them. This CDR3 is 14 amino acids long. CDR3 coding DNA: TGTGCCAGTAGTATTGGACTCATCTCCTACGAGCAGTACTTC. Translated: CASSIGLISYEQYF.

This sequence joins TRBV25-1 and TRBJ2-1; 7 bases line up with TRBD2. Trimming at V came to 1 base and at J to 0 bases, leaving 9 bases not matched to a gene. In germline, CDR1 is MGHDK, CDR2 SYGVNS. The CDR3 has 18 amino acids. CDR3 nucleotides: TGTGCCAGCAGTGAATTGACCAGACTAGCAGGCTCCTACAATGAGCAGTTCTTC. Translated: CASSELTRLAGSYNEQFF.

The genes are TRBV27 and TRBJ2-7; 9 bases map to TRBD2. Trimming at V came to 4 bases and at J to 4 bases, leaving 8 bases not matched to a gene. Looked up from germline, CDR1 is MNHEY and CDR2 is SMNVEV (reference sequence). The CDR3 totals 15 residues. As DNA, the CDR3 is TGTGCCAGCAGTTCCATAGCGGGAGCGGGGTACGAGCAGTACTTC. Protein: CASSSIAGAGYEQYF.

The chain links TRBV11-3 to TRBJ2-3; TRBD2 might be the D (5 bases). Trimming stripped 4 bases from V and 6 bases from J, with 14 bases between. This CDR3 comprises 14 residues. Germline-derived CDR1 and CDR2 are SGHNT and YENEEA. In nucleotides, the CDR3 is TGTGCCAGCAGCTCCCAGGTTAGCGTGGATACGCAGTATTTT. This encodes CASSSQVSVDTQYF.

This chain links TRBV4-3 with TRBJ1-6; TRBD1 agrees at 7 bases. The CDR3 contains 16 residues. Trimming took 4 bases from V and 2 from J; bases not matched to a gene: 5. Germline V gene lookup returns CDR1 LGHNA and CDR2 YSLEER. CDR3 DNA sequence: TGCGCCAGCAGCCCAGGAGGGGGCACCTATAATTCACCCCTCCACTTT. Encoded protein: CASSPGGGTYNSPLHF.

This clone appeared once. The rearrangement joins TRBV15 to TRBJ2-5; D ambiguous. CDR3 length: 14 residues. Germline V gives CDR1 LNHNV, CDR2 YYDKDF (reference sequence). Trimming shortened V by 2 bases and J by 4 bases, and 11 bases separated the two germline ends. CDR3 sequence reads: CATSRQTPPETQYF. CDR3 bases: TGTGCCACCAGCAGACAAACTCCCCCAGAGACCCAGTACTTC.

The J gene is TRBJ2-1, the V gene TRBV9, with D perhaps TRBD2 (5 bases). The CDR3 consists of 13 residues. V lost 5 bases, J lost 6 bases, and 12 bases lay in between. Germline loops: CDR1 SGDLS, CDR2 YYNGEE. The DNA for the CDR3 is TGTGCCAGCAGTGAGGACGCGGGCAATGAGCAGTTCTTC. Translated: CASSEDAGNEQFF. The full variable domain, completed using reference TRBV9 and TRBJ2-1, is DSGVTQTPKHLITATGQRVTLRCSPRSGDLSVYWYQQSLDQGLQFLIQYYNGEERAKGNILERFSAQQFPDLHSELNLSSLELGDSALYFCASSEDAGNEQFFGPGTRLTVL.

This clone appeared a single time. The chain couples TRBV3-1 (or the pseudogene TRBV3-2) to TRBJ1-1; the match to TRBD1 covers 8 bases. The germline CDR1 and CDR2 sequences are LGHDT and YNNKEL (reference sequence). The CDR3 consists of 12 residues. J was trimmed by 11 bases and V by 2 bases; bases with no gene match: 4. The CDR3 reads CASSQLDRGAFF. The CDR3 nucleotides are TGTGCCAGCAGCCAACTAGACAGGGGCGCTTTCTTT.

This clone was seen a few times. V is TRBV27 and J is TRBJ2-7, with 9 bases fitting TRBD2. This CDR3 has 15 amino acids. The ends lost 3 bases at V and 2 bases at J; junction bases unmatched: 5. Germline loops: CDR1 MNHEY, CDR2 SMNVEV (reference sequence). The CDR3 DNA reads TGTGCCAGCAGTTTCCTTGTAGCGGGAGCCTACGAGCAGTACTTC. This codes for CASSFLVAGAYEQYF.

The chain is built from TRBV3-1 (or the pseudogene TRBV3-2) and TRBJ2-2; 14 bases agree with TRBD2. The V gene end was trimmed by 4 bases and the J gene end by 0 bases; junction bases not matched to a gene: 7. Germline V gives CDR1 LGHDT, CDR2 YNNKEL (reference sequence). This CDR3 contains 19 residues. The CDR3 bases are TGTGCCAGCAGCCGAGCCGGGACTAGCGGGAGCGCGAACACCGGGGAGCTGTTTTTT. It encodes CASSRAGTSGSANTGELFF.